This TCR beta chain was recorded in a study of CD8+CD57+ T cells in acquired aplastic anemia. For CDR3 and TCR beta VDJ profiling, genomic DNA was the template used. Each CDR3 protein gets one entry after TCRdb re-called the reads with MiXCR. In the table there are about 150,000 distinct CDR3 sequences, 40% to 60% of which are singletons. Details on this clonotype: This sequence may be a read error, since a much larger clone differs from it by one base.

Previously, flow cytometry had revealed CD8+CD57+ cell expansion in the patients chosen for sequencing. V gave up 4 bases and J gave up 3 bases; unmatched junction bases: 1. Germline V gene lookup returns CDR1 ENHRY and CDR2 SYGVKD. The CDR3 loop spans 13 amino acids. V gene TRBV10-3 combines with J gene TRBJ2-7; 9 bases align to TRBD1. Source material: sorted CD4+, CD8+, or CD8+CD57+ T cells (not recorded which) from PBMCs. The source is a human donor with aplastic anemia. The CDR3 DNA sequence: TGTGCCATCAGTGGGGACAGGGACTACGAGCAGTACTTC. It is translated as CAISGDRDYEQYF.